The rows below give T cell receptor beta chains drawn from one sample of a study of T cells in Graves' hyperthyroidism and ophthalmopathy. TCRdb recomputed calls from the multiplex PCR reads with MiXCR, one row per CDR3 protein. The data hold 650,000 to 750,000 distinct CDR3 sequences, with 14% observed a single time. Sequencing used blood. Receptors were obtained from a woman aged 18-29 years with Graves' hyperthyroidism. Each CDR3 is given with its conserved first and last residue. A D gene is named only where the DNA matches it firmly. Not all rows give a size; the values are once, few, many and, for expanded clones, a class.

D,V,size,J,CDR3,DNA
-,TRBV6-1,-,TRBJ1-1,CASSEIGAEAFF,TGTGCCAGCAGTGAAATTGGGGCTGAAGCTTTCTTT
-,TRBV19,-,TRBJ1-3,CASSPNHNTIYF,TGTGCCAGTAGTCCCAACCACAACACCATATATTTT
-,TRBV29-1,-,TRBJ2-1,CSARGGGTYEQFF,TGCAGCGCTCGAGGGGGCGGGACCTACGAGCAGTTCTTC
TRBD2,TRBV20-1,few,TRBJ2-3,CSARSSGASTDTQYF,TGCAGTGCTAGGAGTAGCGGGGCTAGCACAGATACGCAGTATTTT
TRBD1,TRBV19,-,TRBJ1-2,CASSTDRVLNYGYTF,TGTGCCAGTAGTACCGACAGGGTACTTAACTATGGCTACACCTTC
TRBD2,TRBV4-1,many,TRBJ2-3,CASSPRQLAGRDTQYF,TGCGCCAGCAGCCCCCGTCAACTAGCGGGGCGGGATACGCAGTATTTT
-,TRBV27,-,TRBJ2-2,CASSSFGLDDTGELFF,TGTGCCAGCAGTTCCTTCGGATTGGACGACACCGGGGAGCTGTTTTTT
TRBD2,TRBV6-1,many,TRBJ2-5,CASSLQAGRSETQYF,TGTGCCAGCAGTTTGCAAGCGGGAAGGTCAGAGACCCAGTACTTC
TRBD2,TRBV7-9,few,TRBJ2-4,CASSLGLAGGRVDIQYF,TGTGCCAGCAGCTTAGGGCTAGCGGGAGGGCGAGTCGACATTCAGTACTTC
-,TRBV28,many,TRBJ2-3,CASSFPPTGKSDTQYF,TGTGCCAGCAGTTTTCCCCCTACAGGGAAGTCAGATACGCAGTATTTT
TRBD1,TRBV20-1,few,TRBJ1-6,CSARVSQGGTPLHF,TGCAGTGCTAGAGTATCGCAGGGGGGAACACCCCTCCACTTT
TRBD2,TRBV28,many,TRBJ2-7,CASSSFLAGEISYEQYF,TGTGCCAGCAGTTCGTTTTTAGCGGGAGAGATCTCCTACGAGCAGTACTTC
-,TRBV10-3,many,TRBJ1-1,CAISSPGAVTEAFF,TGTGCCATCAGCTCCCCGGGGGCGGTCACTGAAGCTTTCTTT
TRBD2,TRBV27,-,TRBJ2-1,CASSPGLAGSIEQFF,TGTGCCAGCAGTCCCGGACTAGCGGGATCTATTGAGCAGTTCTTC
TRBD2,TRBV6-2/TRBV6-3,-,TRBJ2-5,CASSYAGGPSGETQYF,TGTGCCAGCAGTTACGCGGGAGGGCCTTCTGGGGAGACCCAGTACTTC
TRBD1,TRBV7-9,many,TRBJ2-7,CASSARGPYEQYF,TGTGCCAGCAGTGCCAGGGGGCCCTACGAGCAGTACTTC
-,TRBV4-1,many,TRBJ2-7,CASSQDRLTQGRTSYEQYF,TGCGCCAGCAGCCAAGATCGGCTAACTCAGGGGAGGACCTCCTACGAGCAGTACTTC
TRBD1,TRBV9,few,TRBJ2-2,CASSAPQGTDTGELFF,TGTGCCAGCAGCGCCCCTCAGGGGACAGACACCGGGGAGCTGTTTTTT
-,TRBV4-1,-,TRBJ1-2,CASSQNTGPNYGYTF,TGCGCCAGCAGCCAAAACACAGGGCCAAACTATGGCTACACCTTC
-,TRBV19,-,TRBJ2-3,CASSGAPPNRGDTQYF,TGTGCCAGTAGTGGGGCTCCCCCGAATCGCGGGGATACGCAGTATTTT
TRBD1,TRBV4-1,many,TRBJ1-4,CASSPPLGDSQAKLFF,TGCGCCAGCAGCCCACCTTTAGGGGACAGCCAAGCGAAACTGTTTTTT
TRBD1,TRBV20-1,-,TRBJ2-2,CSATRQGASGELFF,TGCAGTGCTACGAGACAGGGGGCAAGCGGGGAGCTGTTTTTT
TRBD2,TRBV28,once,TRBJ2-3,CASSFQASGSTSTDTQYF,TGTGCCAGCAGTTTTCAGGCTAGCGGGAGCACGAGCACAGATACGCAGTATTTT
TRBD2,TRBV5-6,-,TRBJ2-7,CASRSLAGGISYEQYF,TGTGCCAGCAGATCGCTAGCGGGAGGGATCTCCTACGAGCAGTACTTC
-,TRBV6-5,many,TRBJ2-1,CASSYSSGDTYNEQFF,TGTGCCAGCAGTTACTCGTCGGGTGATACCTACAATGAGCAGTTCTTC
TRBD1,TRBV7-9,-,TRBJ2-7,CASSSSYITGATYEQYF,TGTGCCAGCAGCTCAAGCTATATTACAGGGGCTACCTACGAGCAGTACTTC
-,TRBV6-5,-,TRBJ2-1,CASSYSSSNEQFF,TGTGCCAGCAGTTACTCGAGCAGTAATGAGCAGTTCTTC
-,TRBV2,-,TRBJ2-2,CASQNRELRNTGELFF,TGTGCCAGCCAGAACAGGGAATTGCGTAACACCGGGGAGCTGTTTTTT
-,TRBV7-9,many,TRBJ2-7,CASSSWVNEQYF,TGTGCCAGCAGCTCCTGGGTCAACGAGCAGTACTTC
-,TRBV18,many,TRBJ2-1,CASSHGGFNEQFF,TGTGCCAGCTCACATGGGGGTTTTAATGAGCAGTTCTTC
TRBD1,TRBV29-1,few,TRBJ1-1,CSVVTGANTEAFF,TGCAGCGTTGTAACAGGGGCGAACACTGAAGCTTTCTTT
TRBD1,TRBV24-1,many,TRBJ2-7,CATGQGSSYEQYF,TGTGCCACCGGACAGGGAAGCTCCTACGAGCAGTACTTC
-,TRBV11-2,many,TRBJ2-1,CASSLVPGLKNEQFF,TGTGCCAGCAGCTTAGTGCCGGGACTTAAAAATGAGCAGTTCTTC
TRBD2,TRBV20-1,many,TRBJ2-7,CSARPRTSGIYEQYF,TGCAGTGCTAGACCTCGGACTAGCGGGATCTACGAGCAGTACTTC
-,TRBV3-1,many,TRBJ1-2,CASSQGTPEVGYTF,TGTGCCAGCAGCCAAGGGACACCAGAAGTCGGCTACACCTTC
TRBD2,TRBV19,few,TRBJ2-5,CASSATAGEETQYF,TGTGCCAGTAGCGCCACAGCGGGAGAAGAGACCCAGTACTTC
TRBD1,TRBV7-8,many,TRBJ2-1,CASSLEGTVLLYDEQFF,TGTGCCAGCAGCTTAGAAGGGACAGTCCTTCTCTACGATGAGCAGTTCTTC
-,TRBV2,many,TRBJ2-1,CASTANNEQFF,TGTGCCAGCACGGCTAACAATGAGCAGTTCTTC
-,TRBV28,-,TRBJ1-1,CASSLSPSSEAFF,TGTGCCAGCAGTTTATCCCCCTCTAGTGAAGCTTTCTTT
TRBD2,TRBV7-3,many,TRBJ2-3,CASSLGLAGGRTYSTDTQYF,TGTGCCAGCAGCCTAGGGCTAGCGGGAGGCCGAACTTATAGCACAGATACGCAGTATTTT
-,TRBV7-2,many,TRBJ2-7,CASSLLSGPPLEQYF,TGTGCCAGCAGCTTACTTTCCGGACCCCCCCTCGAGCAGTACTTC
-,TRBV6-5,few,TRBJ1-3,CASSYSGPGNTIYF,TGTGCCAGCAGTTACTCTGGGCCTGGAAACACCATATATTTT
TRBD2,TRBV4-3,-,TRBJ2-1,CASSQEVSGSYNEQFF,TGCGCCAGCAGCCAAGAGGTCAGCGGGAGTTACAATGAGCAGTTCTTC
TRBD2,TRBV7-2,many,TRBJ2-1,CASSPTSSGSVVTSYNEQFF,TGTGCCAGCAGCCCCACCTCTAGCGGGAGCGTTGTTACGTCCTACAATGAGCAGTTCTTC
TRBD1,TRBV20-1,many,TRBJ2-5,CSASPFGGQGVQETQYF,TGCAGTGCTAGCCCCTTCGGGGGACAGGGGGTCCAAGAGACCCAGTACTTC
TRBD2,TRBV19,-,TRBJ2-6,CASSKLGTSERGVNVLTF,TGTGCCAGTAGTAAGTTGGGGACTAGCGAGCGTGGGGTCAACGTCCTGACTTTC
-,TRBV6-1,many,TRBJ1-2,CASSERGEPHYGYTF,TGTGCCAGCAGTGAGCGGGGGGAACCCCACTATGGCTACACCTTC
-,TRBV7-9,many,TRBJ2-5,CASSGRLGLPYQETQYF,TGTGCCAGCAGCGGCCGACTTGGACTGCCGTACCAAGAGACCCAGTACTTC
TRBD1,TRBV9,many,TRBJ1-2,CASSPGGGGYGYTF,TGTGCCAGCAGCCCCGGAGGGGGCGGCTATGGCTACACCTTC
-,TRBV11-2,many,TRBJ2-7,CASSFMTASSYEQYF,TGTGCCAGCAGCTTCATGACGGCGAGCTCCTACGAGCAGTACTTC
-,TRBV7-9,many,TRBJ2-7,CASSSGGGEQYF,TGTGCCAGCAGCTCCGGAGGGGGCGAGCAGTACTTC
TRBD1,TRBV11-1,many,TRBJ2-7,CASSVRTGVPYEQYF,TGTGCCAGCAGCGTCAGGACAGGGGTCCCCTACGAGCAGTACTTC
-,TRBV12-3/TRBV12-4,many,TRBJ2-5,CASSSRQMQETQYF,TGTGCCAGCAGTTCCCGACAGATGCAAGAGACCCAGTACTTC